Shown below are 11 T cell receptor beta chains from a single sample sequenced in a study of T cells after yellow fever vaccination. TCRdb redid the calling of the 5' RACE reads with MiXCR, one entry per CDR3 protein. The table has a few hundred thousand distinct CDR3 sequences, more than 6.5% seen once. The source was CD4+ T cells sorted from PBMCs, collected on the day of the yellow fever booster vaccination. The receptors originated from a man between 25 and 39 years old who received the YFV17D yellow fever vaccine.

The table lists this clonotype with many counts. V and J are TRBV10-3 and TRBJ2-5, with D unclear. The CDR3 is 13 amino acids. CDR1 is ENHRY and CDR2 is SYGVKD in the germline V gene. The ends were cut back, 2 bases at V and 1 base at J, with 5 bases in the middle. The CDR3 DNA sequence: TGTGCCATCAGTGAGCGGGTCCAAGAGACCCAGTACTTC. Its protein product is CAISERVQETQYF.

This chain connects TRBV7-9 to TRBJ2-1, with 7 bases lining up with TRBD2. V lost 5 bases, J lost 0 bases, and 10 bases stayed unmatched. CDR3 length: 17 amino acids. Germline V gene lookup returns CDR1 SEHNR and CDR2 FQNEAQ (reference sequence). The CDR3 protein is CASSPIFKRDSYNEQFF. CDR3 DNA sequence: TGTGCCAGCAGCCCAATCTTTAAGCGGGACTCCTACAATGAGCAGTTCTTC.

At least ten counts were recorded for this clonotype. V is TRBV7-9 and J is TRBJ2-2, with D maybe TRBD1 (5 bases). V was trimmed by 5 bases and J by 2 bases, leaving 12 bases between them. The CDR3 consists of 15 residues. Germline lookup yields CDR1 SEHNR and CDR2 FQNEAQ (reference sequence). The CDR3 sequence: CASSTQTANTGELFF. The CDR3 nucleotides read TGTGCCAGCAGCACCCAGACAGCTAACACCGGGGAGCTGTTTTTT.

V is TRBV5-4 and J is TRBJ2-5; 9 bases are a match to TRBD2. In germline, CDR1 is SGHNT, CDR2 YYREEE (reference sequence). The CDR3 is 15 residues long. V gave up 1 base and J gave up 5 bases; unmatched junction bases: 6. CDR3 nucleotides: TGTGCCAGCAGCTTGCCTAGCGGGATAGGGGAGACCCAGTACTTC. Protein: CASSLPSGIGETQYF.

This clonotype occurred a few times. The J gene is TRBJ2-1, the V gene TRBV9, with unresolved D. Germline V gives CDR1 SGDLS, CDR2 YYNGEE. Between the trimmed V and J ends, which lost 4 bases and 8 bases, there was a span of 16 bases. This CDR3 region has 14 residues. CDR3 coding DNA: TGTGCCAGCAGCCCAAGGACCGCGGCCGATGAGCAGTTCTTC. It yields the protein CASSPRTAADEQFF.

The rearrangement uses TRBV6-1 and TRBJ2-7, with D possibly TRBD2 on 6 matching bases. V was cut by 4 bases and J by 6 bases, with 13 bases left in between. The CDR3 contains 13 residues. Germline CDR1 MNHNS, CDR2 SASEGT. The CDR3 spells CASSAPSSVEQYF. DNA of the CDR3: TGTGCCAGCAGTGCCCCCTCTAGCGTCGAGCAGTACTTC.

This clonotype was detected ten times or more. The chain links TRBV7-9 to TRBJ2-6, with D perhaps matching TRBD1 (6 bases). V was clipped by 3 bases and J by 0 bases, with 12 bases between them. Germline loops: CDR1 SEHNR, CDR2 FQNEAQ (reference sequence). This CDR3 contains 17 residues. The DNA of the CDR3 is TGTGCCAGCAGCTTGAGGGGACAAGACTCTGGGGCCAACGTCCTGACTTTC. Translating gives CASSLRGQDSGANVLTF.

This clonotype occurred many times. The gene calls are TRBV29-1 and TRBJ1-2; a possible D gene is TRBD1 (6 bases). Germline lookup yields CDR1 SQVTM and CDR2 ANQGSEA. V shed 8 bases and J shed 3 bases, with 19 bases lying between them. The CDR3 loop spans 14 amino acids. The CDR3 loop reads CSIGRGKEDYGYTF. The CDR3 DNA follows: TGCAGCATTGGCAGGGGTAAAGAGGACTATGGCTACACCTTC.

This clonotype has ten or more counts. V is TRBV9 and J is TRBJ2-2; D gene uncertain. V shed 0 bases and J shed 0 bases, with 15 bases lying between them. CDR1 and CDR2 from the germline V gene are SGDLS and YYNGEE. CDR3 size: 18 residues. As DNA, the CDR3 is TGTGCCAGCAGCGTAGCCCATGGGCGAGCCCCGAACACCGGGGAGCTGTTTTTT. Its translation is CASSVAHGRAPNTGELFF. Filled out from reference TRBV9 and TRBJ2-2, the complete variable domain reads DSGVTQTPKHLITATGQRVTLRCSPRSGDLSVYWYQQSLDQGLQFLIQYYNGEERAKGNILERFSAQQFPDLHSELNLSSLELGDSALYFCASSVAHGRAPNTGELFFGEGSRLTVL.

About this clonotype: A much more abundant neighbour one base away suggests this may be a read error. The chain recombines TRBV28 with TRBJ2-7, with 8 positions matching TRBD1. This CDR3 comprises 16 residues. Germline assignment: CDR1 MDHEN and CDR2 SYDVKM. For the CDR3, the DNA is TGTGTCAGCAGTTTAACCCCAGGGGGCCGATCCTACGAGCAGTACTTC. Amino acid sequence: CVSSLTPGGRSYEQYF. Using reference TRBV28 and TRBJ2-7 for the parts outside the CDR3, the full variable domain is DVKVTQSSRYLVKRTGEKVFLECVQDMDHENMFWYRQDPGLGLRLIYFSYDVKMKEKGDIPEGYSVSREKKERFSLILESASTNQTSMYLCVSSLTPGGRSYEQYFGPGTRLTVT.

A few counts support this clonotype. The gene calls are TRBV19 and TRBJ2-5; either TRBD1 or TRBD2 may supply D (5 bases each). V was cut by 5 bases and J by 9 bases, with 19 bases left in between. The CDR3 runs to 14 residues. CDR1 is LNHDA and CDR2 is SQIVND in the germline V gene (reference sequence). Here the CDR3 reads CASSPPSGSRAQYF. CDR3 nucleotide sequence: TGTGCCAGTAGTCCCCCCTCAGGGTCGAGGGCCCAGTACTTC.